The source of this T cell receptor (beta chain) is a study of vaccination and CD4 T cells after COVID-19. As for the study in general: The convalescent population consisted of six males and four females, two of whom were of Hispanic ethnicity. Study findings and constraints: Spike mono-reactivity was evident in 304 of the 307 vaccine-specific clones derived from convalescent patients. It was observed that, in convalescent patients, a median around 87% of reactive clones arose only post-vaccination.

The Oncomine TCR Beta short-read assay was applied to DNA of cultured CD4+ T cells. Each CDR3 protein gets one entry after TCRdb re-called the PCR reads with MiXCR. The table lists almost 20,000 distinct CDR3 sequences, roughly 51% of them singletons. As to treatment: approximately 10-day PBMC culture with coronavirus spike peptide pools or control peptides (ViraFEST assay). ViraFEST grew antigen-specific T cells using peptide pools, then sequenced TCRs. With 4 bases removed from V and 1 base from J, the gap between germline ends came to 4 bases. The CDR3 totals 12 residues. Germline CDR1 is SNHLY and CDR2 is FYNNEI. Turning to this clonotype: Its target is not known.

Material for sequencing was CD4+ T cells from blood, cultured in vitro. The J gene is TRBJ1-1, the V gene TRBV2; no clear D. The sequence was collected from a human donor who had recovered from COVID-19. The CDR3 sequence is CASSVGNTEAFF. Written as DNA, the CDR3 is TGTGCCAGCAGTGTAGGGAACACTGAAGCTTTCTTT.